The 2 T cell receptor beta chains presented below share a single source sample, sequenced in a study of T cell responses to AZD1222 COVID-19 vaccine. Here immunoSEQ multiplex PCR was the method, and the copy in TCRdb shows in-frame clones only, minus some. Among under 200,000 clones listed, approximately 93% were seen once. The material was peripheral blood, obtained on day 0 of AZD1222 vaccination. The receptors shown here come from an adult in good health.

The rearrangement uses TRBV5-1 and TRBJ2-7, with TRBD1 matching over 8 bases. Per the germline V gene, CDR1 is SGHRS and CDR2 is YFSETQ. The CDR3 is 14 amino acids. J was trimmed by 0 bases and V by 6 bases; bases with no gene match: 5. The DNA for the CDR3 is TGCGCCAGCATCAGGGACAGGAACTCCTACGAGCAGTACTTC. Protein sequence: CASIRDRNSYEQYF.

As to this clone: One end of the junction varies from germline; a read error may be responsible. V is TRBV7-9 and J is TRBJ2-7; 9 bases line up with TRBD2. CDR1 and CDR2 (germline): SEHNR, FQNEAQ (reference sequence). The CDR3 runs to 14 residues. The DNA for the CDR3 is TGTGCCAGCAGCATAGCGGGAGCCTCCTACGAGCAGTACTTC. Its protein product is CASSIAGASYEQYF.